The 32 T cell receptor beta chains given below trace back to one sample, sequenced in a study of cytomegalovirus exposure and HLA in healthy donors. Vbeta (60) and Jbeta (13) primers were used in the PCR. The protocol was immunoSEQ multiplex PCR, while the TCRdb copy is restricted to in-frame clones and leaves out a portion. The sample includes 150,000 or so clones, approximately 79% of them seen just once. The source material was PBMCs. The receptors stem from a man aged 18 to 30 in good health and CMV-seropositive.

V is TRBV7-9 and J is TRBJ2-1; D might be TRBD2 (5 bases). The germline V and J ends were trimmed by 3 bases and 0 bases, with 9 bases remaining between them. This CDR3 comprises 15 residues. Germline assignment: CDR1 SEHNR and CDR2 FQNEAQ (reference sequence). This CDR3 reads CASSLRADSYNEQFF. CDR3 sequence (DNA): TGTGCCAGCAGCTTGAGGGCGGACTCCTACAATGAGCAGTTCTTC.

The chain combines TRBV5-6 with TRBJ2-7; maybe TRBD1 (6 bases). The CDR3 contains 14 residues. CDR1 and CDR2 (germline): SGHDT, YYEEEE. The V and J ends lost 0 bases and 0 bases respectively, with 7 bases between them. CDR3 in DNA: TGTGCCAGCAGCTTGGAACAGGGCTCCTACGAGCAGTACTTC. Residues: CASSLEQGSYEQYF.

This clone has only one observation. The chain combines TRBV7-9 with TRBJ1-2; 7 nucleotides agree with TRBD1. Germline V gene lookup returns CDR1 SEHNR and CDR2 FQNEAQ (reference sequence). Unmatched junction bases numbered 5, after V lost 1 base and J lost 3 bases. This CDR3 is 15 amino acids long. The CDR3 bases are TGTGCCAGCAGCTTAGTGACAGGGAGCGACTATGGCTACACCTTC. Translated, it gives CASSLVTGSDYGYTF. Full variable domain (remainder filled in from reference TRBV7-9 and TRBJ1-2): DTGVSQNPRHKITKRGQNVTFRCDPISEHNRLYWYRQTLGQGPEFLTYFQNEAQLEKSRLLSDRFSAERPKGSFSTLEIQRTEQGDSAMYLCASSLVTGSDYGYTFGSGTRLTVV.

J is TRBJ2-2 and V is TRBV27, with 11 bases identical to TRBD1. Germline V gene data show CDR1 as MNHEY and CDR2 as SMNVEV (reference sequence). The CDR3 loop spans 15 amino acids. Trimming at V came to 4 bases and at J to 6 bases, leaving 4 bases not matched to a gene. This chain's CDR3 is CASSSDRGQAGELFF. The CDR3 coding sequence is TGTGCCAGCAGTTCGGACAGGGGGCAGGCCGGGGAGCTGTTTTTT.

This rearrangement joins TRBV19 to TRBJ1-1; no firm D call. Trimming removed 6 bases from V and 4 bases from J, with 12 bases in between. This CDR3 region has 13 residues. The V gene's germline CDR1 is LNHDA and CDR2 SQIVND (reference sequence). CDR3 region: CASRRPGSTEAFF. The DNA of the CDR3 is TGTGCCAGTAGACGGCCGGGATCCACTGAAGCTTTCTTT.

J is TRBJ1-5 and V is TRBV28; D is perhaps TRBD1 (5 bases). V was cut by 7 bases and J by 6 bases, with 22 bases left in between. In germline, CDR1 is MDHEN, CDR2 SYDVKM. This CDR3 has 16 amino acids. CDR3 coding DNA: TGTGCCAGCACCTTTCTTCAGGGTATAGCTAGTCAGCCCCAGCATTTT. Translation gives CASTFLQGIASQPQHF.

V gene TRBV7-6 combines with J gene TRBJ2-1; a weak D match, TRBD1 (6 bases). The CDR3 covers 16 residues. Germline V CDR1 and CDR2: SGHVS, FNYEAQ. V was pared by 3 bases and J by 0 bases, with 12 bases between. CDR3 in DNA: TGTGCCAGCAGCTTCCTCCAGGGGTCCTCCTACAATGAGCAGTTCTTC. This encodes CASSFLQGSSYNEQFF.

This clone was detected only a few times. V and J are TRBV12-5 and TRBJ2-1; no clear D. The CDR3 length is 15 residues. The germline gives CDR1 LGHNT, CDR2 FRNRAP. Trimming shortened V by 3 bases and J by 5 bases, and 14 bases separated the two germline ends. CDR3 sequence (DNA): TGTGCTAGTGGTTTCATAGTCACCCTTGACAATGAGCAGTTCTTC. It specifies CASGFIVTLDNEQFF.

This clone was found a few times. The gene calls are TRBV6-4 and TRBJ2-3; no clear D gene. The CDR3 totals 14 residues. Trimming left V 0 bases short and J 0 bases short, with 4 bases between. Germline V gene lookup returns CDR1 MRHNA and CDR2 SNTAGT. CDR3: CASSDSTSTDTQYF. As DNA, the CDR3 is TGTGCCAGCAGTGACTCGACTAGCACAGATACGCAGTATTTT.

The V and J genes are TRBV30 and TRBJ2-1; D is perhaps TRBD2 (6 bases). Trimming cost V 2 bases and J 5 bases, with 13 bases left between them. There are 14 residues in the CDR3. Germline CDR1 reads GTSNPN; CDR2 reads SVGIG (reference sequence). This chain's CDR3 is CAWSYGSWNNEQFF. CDR3 bases: TGTGCCTGGAGTTACGGGAGTTGGAACAATGAGCAGTTCTTC.

The chain links TRBV10-2 to TRBJ1-3, with no clear D. In germline, CDR1 is WSHSY, CDR2 SAAADI. The V and J ends lost 8 bases and 0 bases respectively, with 14 bases between them. CDR3 length equals 15 residues. The CDR3 protein is CASQDRESSGNTIYF. CDR3 nucleotides: TGCGCCAGCCAAGACCGGGAGAGCTCTGGAAACACCATATATTTT.

V and J are TRBV6-5 and TRBJ1-2; maybe TRBD1 (6 bases). CDR1 and CDR2 from the germline V gene are MNHEY and SVGAGI. The length of the CDR3 is 15 residues. The ends were cut back, 2 bases at V and 7 bases at J, with 17 bases in the middle. CDR3 coding DNA: TGTGCCAGCAGTTACGGGGGGGCGCGGTCCGGTGGCTACACCTTC. Its translation is CASSYGGARSGGYTF.

Here the CDR3 DNA reads TGTGCCAGCAGCTCTCGTCCCGGGACAGGGGTCCCCCTCTATGGCTACACCTTC. It specifies CASSSRPGTGVPLYGYTF. The V call is TRBV9, the J call TRBJ1-2, with 10 bases that match TRBD1. The germline V gene encodes CDR1 SGDLS and CDR2 YYNGEE. The V and J ends lost 4 bases and 4 bases, in that order; junction bases with no gene match: 16. The CDR3 is made up of 18 amino acids.

The gene calls are TRBV28 and TRBJ1-1; D perhaps matches TRBD1 (6 bases). Germline V CDR1 and CDR2: MDHEN, SYDVKM. This CDR3 region has 12 residues. Trimming pared 6 bases from V and 10 bases from J, leaving 15 bases between. The CDR3 sequence: CASSLTQGPAFF. CDR3 nucleotides: TGTGCCAGCAGCCTAACGCAGGGGCCAGCTTTCTTT.

The chain joins TRBV5-4 to TRBJ2-5; D ambiguous. CDR1 is SGHNT and CDR2 is YYREEE in the germline V gene (reference sequence). V was trimmed by 2 bases and J by 5 bases, leaving 10 bases between them. The CDR3 extends over 13 amino acids. The CDR3 region has the DNA TGTGCCAGCAGCTTCTCAGCGCCCGAGACCCAGTACTTC. Translated: CASSFSAPETQYF.

The genes are TRBV9 and TRBJ1-6; 9 positions match TRBD1. CDR3 length equals 15 residues. Trimming at V came to 0 bases and at J to 10 bases, leaving 5 bases not matched to a gene. Per the germline V gene, CDR1 is SGDLS and CDR2 is YYNGEE. The chain's CDR3 is CASSVAWTGVSPLHF. CDR3 sequence (DNA): TGTGCCAGCAGCGTAGCTTGGACAGGGGTGTCACCCCTCCACTTT. The full variable domain, its missing parts supplied by reference TRBV9 and TRBJ1-6, is DSGVTQTPKHLITATGQRVTLRCSPRSGDLSVYWYQQSLDQGLQFLIQYYNGEERAKGNILERFSAQQFPDLHSELNLSSLELGDSALYFCASSVAWTGVSPLHFGNGTRLTVT.

The J gene is TRBJ2-2, the V gene TRBV6-1; D perhaps matches TRBD2 (6 bases). Trimming took 6 bases from V and 5 from J, leaving 16 bases between them. Per the germline V gene, CDR1 is MNHNS and CDR2 is SASEGT. The CDR3 runs 15 residues. The CDR3 nucleotides read TGTGCCAGCAGCGAATTGGGGGGTGGGACCGGGGAGCTGTTTTTT. Amino acid sequence: CASSELGGGTGELFF.

In this sample, this clone turned up once. The V call is TRBV27, the J call TRBJ2-5; 8 bases fit TRBD1. Per the germline V gene, CDR1 is MNHEY and CDR2 is SMNVEV (reference sequence). Germline trimming cut 6 bases from V and 7 bases from J; bases unmatched to any gene: 7. CDR3 length equals 13 residues. The CDR3 reads CASRPTGGGTQYF. DNA of the CDR3: TGTGCCAGCAGACCTACAGGGGGAGGGACCCAGTACTTC.

This chain links TRBV28 with TRBJ1-2; 9 bases line up with TRBD1. The CDR3 has 12 amino acids. Germline V lookup: CDR1 MDHEN, CDR2 SYDVKM. V shed 8 bases and J 4 bases; nucleotides not matched to a gene: 2. As DNA, the CDR3 is TGTGCCAGCGGGGGACAGGGCTATGGCTACACCTTC. Its translation: CASGGQGYGYTF.

The chain has TRBV2 and TRBJ1-2; unclear D gene. Trimming removed 8 bases at V and 2 bases at J, with 12 bases between. Germline V gives CDR1 SNHLY, CDR2 FYNNEI. This CDR3 is built from 13 residues. CDR3 protein: CASGPTENYGYTF. CDR3 bases: TGTGCCAGCGGCCCGACTGAGAACTATGGCTACACCTTC.

The chain links TRBV27 to TRBJ2-7; TRBD2 might be the D (5 bases). Germline CDR1 and CDR2: MNHEY and SMNVEV (reference sequence). The CDR3 contains 16 residues. The V end lost 2 bases, the J end lost 5 bases, and 19 bases lay between the germline ends. The CDR3 DNA reads as TGTGCCAGCAGTTTAATGTTGACTACCCTTCGGGACGAGCAGTACTTC. This codes for CASSLMLTTLRDEQYF.

This sequence joins TRBV7-8 and TRBJ2-7, with 10 bases fitting TRBD2. This CDR3 comprises 14 residues. V shed 6 bases and J 3 bases; nucleotides not matched to a gene: 5. Per the germline V gene, CDR1 is SGHVS and CDR2 is FQNEAQ. CDR3 bases: TGTGCCAGCAGTTTGGGACTAGCGATCTACGAGCAGTACTTC. Translated, it gives CASSLGLAIYEQYF.

The chain employs TRBV27 and TRBJ2-2, with D possibly being TRBD2 (6 bases). CDR3 length: 14 amino acids. Germline CDR1 MNHEY, CDR2 SMNVEV (reference sequence). With 2 bases removed from V and 6 bases from J, the gap between germline ends came to 10 bases. Written as DNA, the CDR3 is TGTGCCAGCAGTTTAGGGGGGTTCCCCGGGGAGCTGTTTTTT. Translated: CASSLGGFPGELFF.

There are a few counts of this clone. V and J are TRBV5-6 and TRBJ2-5, with TRBD1 as a possible D gene (6 bases). Judging by the DNA end, TRBJ2-7 fits better; the J call may be wrong. From germline, CDR1 is SGHDT and CDR2 YYEEEE. The CDR3 extends over 14 amino acids. The CDR3 loop is CASSLAGHTYEQYF. DNA for the CDR3: TGTGCCAGCAGCTTGGCGGGACACACCTACGAGCAGTACTTC.

The rearrangement links TRBV25-1 to TRBJ1-4, with 7 positions matching TRBD1. The germline V gene encodes CDR1 MGHDK and CDR2 SYGVNS. The CDR3 is made up of 15 amino acids. With 2 bases clipped from V and 6 bases from J, the junction kept 6 bases outside the gene matches. CDR3 amino acids: CASSEGQENYEKLFF. The DNA for the CDR3 is TGTGCCAGCAGTGAAGGACAGGAAAATTATGAAAAACTGTTTTTT.

Notes on this clone: At one end, the junction sequence differs from germline, possibly due to a read error. The rearrangement joins TRBV6-5 to TRBJ1-1; 8 bases align to TRBD1. The CDR3 covers 11 residues. Germline-derived CDR1 and CDR2 are MNHEY and SVGAGI. The DNA of the CDR3 is TGTGCCAGCAGTTACTCGACAGGGGTTGGATTT. Its translation is CASSYSTGVGF.

This clone was counted once. J is TRBJ1-3 and V is TRBV5-1; TRBD1 agrees at 7 bases. The CDR3 covers 14 residues. The trim removed 4 bases at V and 4 bases at J, leaving 5 bases unmatched. CDR1 is SGHRS and CDR2 is YFSETQ in the germline V gene. This chain's CDR3 is CASSPGTAGNTIYF. Written as DNA, the CDR3 is TGCGCCAGCAGCCCGGGGACAGCCGGAAACACCATATATTTT.

This chain links TRBV6-1 with TRBJ1-1; possible D gene TRBD1, 5 bases. This CDR3 contains 19 residues. Deletions cut 1 base from V and 5 bases from J, with 26 bases between. The V gene's germline CDR1 is MNHNS and CDR2 SASEGT. The CDR3 coding sequence is TGTGCCAGCAGTGAAGAAGTCGGAGGGACCGTCCGGAGATGGACTGAAGCTTTCTTT. Protein: CASSEEVGGTVRRWTEAFF.

This clone was seen more than once but under ten times. The junction and the germline gene differ at one end; a read error may be behind it. The rearrangement links TRBV5-6 to TRBJ1-1; D unclear. The CDR3 runs to 12 residues. Germline loops: CDR1 SGHDT, CDR2 YYEEEE. CDR3 residues: CASSSPDTEAFF. CDR3 in DNA: TGTGCCAGCAGCTCTCCAGACACAGAAGCTTTCTTT.

The chain recombines TRBV6-4 with TRBJ2-1, with TRBD1 identical over 7 bases. Germline-derived CDR1 and CDR2 are MRHNA and SNTAGT. This CDR3 is built from 14 residues. Unmatched junction bases numbered 6, after V lost 4 bases and J lost 6 bases. The DNA of the CDR3 is TGTGCCAGCAGTGCATCGGGACAGAGCAATGAGCAGTTCTTC. This codes for CASSASGQSNEQFF.

Note on this clone: In the same sample, other DNA sequences code for this CDR3. The J gene is TRBJ1-5, the V gene TRBV6-6; 11 bases fit TRBD1. The CDR3 is 15 amino acids. Germline values: CDR1 MNHNY, CDR2 SVGAGI (reference sequence). J was trimmed by 6 bases and V by 6 bases; bases with no gene match: 7. The CDR3, as DNA: TGTGCCAGCAGACCCGGACAGGGGGCAGGTCAGCCCCAGCATTTT. Encoded protein: CASRPGQGAGQPQHF.

V gene TRBV6-6 combines with J gene TRBJ2-5, with 8 bases that match TRBD1. The assigned J gene may be wrong: the sequence end matches TRBJ2-7 better. Per germline, CDR1 MNHNY and CDR2 SVGAGI (reference sequence). This CDR3 is built from 14 residues. CDR3 DNA sequence: TGTGCCAGCAGTTGGGACAGGAGCTCCTACGAGCAGTACTTC. It translates to CASSWDRSSYEQYF.